The 2 T cell receptor beta chains below were found in one sample sequenced in a study of radiotherapy plus CTLA-4 blockade in lung cancer. Method: immunoSEQ multiplex PCR; TCRdb's copy keeps in-frame clones and lacks some. This sample has approximately 45,000 clones; 50% to 70% occur once, and the top ten carry about 18%. The specimen comprised peripheral blood, sampled from a patient treated with radiotherapy plus ipilimumab. The receptors originated from a human donor with non-small cell lung cancer who had a partial response to radiotherapy plus ipilimumab.

The rearrangement uses TRBV6-6 and TRBJ2-1; D is unclear. Trimming shortened V by 2 bases and J by 5 bases, and 7 bases separated the two germline ends. Looked up from germline, CDR1 is MNHNY and CDR2 is SVGAGI (reference sequence). This CDR3 region has 13 residues. The CDR3 bases are TGTGCCAGCAGTTACCCGGTTGACAATGAGCAGTTCTTC. As protein: CASSYPVDNEQFF.

This clone was seen a handful of times. CDR3 DNA: TGTGCCAGCAGTTTATCGACGGCTAGCGAGCAGTACTTC. The encoded protein is CASSLSTASEQYF. The chain has TRBV27 and TRBJ2-7; D is unresolved. Looked up from germline, CDR1 is MNHEY and CDR2 is SMNVEV (reference sequence). The length of the CDR3 is 13 residues. V gave up 0 bases and J gave up 6 bases, with 9 bases separating them.